Shown below are 6 T cell receptor beta chains from a single sample sequenced in a study of shared clonotypes between healthy human individuals. Clones were sequenced by immunoSEQ multiplex PCR, and TCRdb holds only the in-frame ones, with some missing. The sample includes about 1 million clones, under 80% of them seen just once. The specimen sequenced was memory CD4+ T cells sorted from blood. The subset denotes: CD45RA-negative fraction. The receptor set was obtained from a man younger than 35 in good health.

This chain connects TRBV6-6 to TRBJ1-1; no reliable D call. Deletions cut 7 bases from V and 4 bases from J, with 13 bases between. This CDR3 region has 13 residues. Looked up from germline, CDR1 is MNHNY and CDR2 is SVGAGI (reference sequence). CDR3 DNA: TGTGCCAGCAAGCGGGGTGGCGGCACTGAAGCTTTCTTT. This sequence encodes CASKRGGGTEAFF.

The chain employs TRBV6-5 and TRBJ1-2; 7 bases align to TRBD1. The CDR3 runs to 14 residues. Germline loops: CDR1 MNHEY, CDR2 SVGAGI. V dropped 7 bases and J dropped 4; count of bases not matched to a gene: 9. CDR3 loop: CASNPTGELYGYTF. In DNA form, the CDR3 reads TGTGCCAGCAACCCAACAGGGGAGCTCTATGGCTACACCTTC.

The V gene is TRBV2, the J gene TRBJ1-5, with D uncertain. With 3 bases removed from V and 0 bases from J, the gap between germline ends came to 9 bases. The V gene's germline CDR1 is SNHLY and CDR2 FYNNEI. This CDR3 is built from 15 residues. In DNA form, the CDR3 reads TGTGCCAGCAGTGAGGACCCGAATAGCAATCAGCCCCAGCATTTT. It codes for CASSEDPNSNQPQHF.

This sequence joins TRBV5-6 and TRBJ1-4, with a possible D match to TRBD1 (5 bases). The CDR3 is 15 amino acids. V lost 3 bases, J lost 1 base, and 10 bases lay in between. Looked up from germline, CDR1 is SGHDT and CDR2 is YYEEEE. This CDR3 is CASSSGTLTNEKLFF. CDR3 coding DNA: TGTGCCAGCAGCTCAGGGACTCTAACTAATGAAAAACTGTTTTTT.

In this sample, this clone turned up a few times. J is TRBJ2-4 and V is TRBV13, with 11 bases that match TRBD2. Unmatched junction bases numbered 15, after V lost 3 bases and J lost 5 bases. The germline V gene encodes CDR1 PRHDT and CDR2 FYEKMQ (reference sequence). This CDR3 is built from 19 residues. The CDR3 nucleotides read TGTGCCAGCAGCTTTGCCCCCTGGCTCGGTAGCGGGGGGGAAAACATTCAGTACTTC. Translating gives CASSFAPWLGSGGENIQYF.

This clone was seen more than once but under ten times. This chain uses TRBV7-2 with TRBJ2-5, with D hard to call. Trimming shortened V by 2 bases and J by 2 bases, and 9 bases separated the two germline ends. The germline V gene encodes CDR1 SGHTA and CDR2 FQGNSA. The CDR3 is made up of 14 amino acids. CDR3 sequence reads: CASSLTVGQETQYF. The CDR3, as DNA: TGTGCCAGCAGCTTAACCGTAGGGCAAGAGACCCAGTACTTC.